Shown below are 9 T cell receptor delta chains from a single sample sequenced in a study of gamma-delta T cells after stem cell transplantation listed by TCRdb under 2016. The receptor library was made with RT-PCR. Instrument used: Illumina MiSeq. TCRdb reran clone calling on the public reads with CATT; rows sharing one DNA sequence were then combined. The sample table records some 2,300 delta-chain clones; roughly 18% of these occur just once. The top ten clonotypes cover 25% of the sample. Sequenced sample: gamma-delta T cells. The receptors were gathered from a human donor. It is not recorded whose cells these are; they may come from a transplant donor.

The genes are TRDV2 and TRDJ1; weak D call: TRDD3 (6 bases). The CDR3 spans 17 residues. The V gene's germline CDR1 is GEAIGNYY and CDR2 EKD. V was clipped by 0 bases and J by 0 bases, with 16 bases between them. This chain's CDR3 is CACDTVRCGDHTDKLIF. Written as DNA, the CDR3 is TGTGCCTGTGACACCGTACGTTGTGGGGATCACACCGATAAACTCATCTTT.

The V gene is TRDV2, the J gene TRDJ1, with TRDD3 as a possible D gene (5 bases). The V and J ends lost 3 bases and 0 bases respectively, with 13 bases between them. Germline CDR1 GEAIGNYY, CDR2 EKD. This CDR3 has 15 residues. Here the CDR3 DNA reads TGTGCCTGTGACCCGGTGGGGAGGTACACCGATAAACTCATCTTT. This encodes CACDPVGRYTDKLIF.

This rearrangement joins TRDV1 to TRDJ2; 7 positions match TRDD2. Germline lookup yields CDR1 TSWWSYY and CDR2 QGS. The CDR3 runs 19 residues. V trimming: 4 bases; J trimming: 2 bases; junction bases outside the gene matches: 16. DNA of the CDR3: TGTGCTCTTGGGGGGGCCTTCCTTGGATTTAATTTCTTGACAGCACAACTCTTCTTT. The encoded protein is CALGGAFLGFNFLTAQLFF.

By sample fraction, this clone is large (0.1 to 1%). The chain employs TRDV2 and TRDJ1; 8 bases are shared with TRDD3. Germline CDR1 is GEAIGNYY and CDR2 is EKD. The CDR3 covers 19 residues. V dropped 1 base and J dropped 0; count of bases not matched to a gene: 15. The DNA of the CDR3 is TGTGCCTGTGACACAATCTCGCATACTGGGGGCCTGTACACCGATAAACTCATCTTT. This encodes CACDTISHTGGLYTDKLIF.

This clone is medium-sized (0.01 to 0.1%) in the sample. This sample also contains other DNA sequences that code for the same CDR3. DNA of the CDR3: TGTGCCTGTGACTCACTACTGGGGGATCTAAGCACCGATAAACTCATCTTT. The encoded protein is CACDSLLGDLSTDKLIF. The chain has TRDV2 and TRDJ1; 10 bases are shared with TRDD3. Germline CDR1 is GEAIGNYY and CDR2 is EKD. The CDR3 runs 17 residues. The junction had 10 bases not matched to a gene; V was cut back by 3 bases and J by 1 base.

A few counts support this clone. The gene calls are TRDV1 and TRDJ1, with 12 positions matching TRDD3. The CDR3 extends over 21 amino acids. Germline V gene lookup returns CDR1 TSWWSYY and CDR2 QGS. The junction had 18 bases not matched to a gene; V was cut back by 1 base and J by 3 bases. CDR3 protein: CALGEREPSFYWGIQADKLIF. CDR3 DNA sequence: TGTGCTCTTGGGGAACGGGAGCCCTCATTTTACTGGGGGATACAGGCCGATAAACTCATCTTT.

This clone was seen a few times. The chain combines TRDV2 with TRDJ1, with TRDD3 identical over 7 bases. Losses at the gene ends were 5 bases for V and 2 bases for J; bases not matched to a gene: 19. The germline CDR1 and CDR2 sequences are GEAIGNYY and EKD. CDR3 length: 18 residues. The CDR3 spells CACVGPKVLGATTDKLIF. The CDR3 coding sequence is TGTGCCTGTGTCGGTCCTAAGGTTCTGGGGGCCACGACCGATAAACTCATCTTT.

V gene TRDV1 combines with J gene TRDJ1, with 10 positions matching TRDD3. V gave up 5 bases and J gave up 3 bases; unmatched junction bases: 15. CDR3 length: 18 amino acids. Germline assignment: CDR1 TSWWSYY and CDR2 QGS. The CDR3 protein is CALGLARVLGDFADKLIF. The CDR3 coding sequence is TGTGCTCTTGGGTTAGCACGAGTACTGGGGGATTTCGCCGATAAACTCATCTTT.

About this clone: Other DNA sequences of this sample code for an identical CDR3. The genes are TRDV1 and TRDJ1; 7 bases are a match to TRDD3. Germline assignment: CDR1 TSWWSYY and CDR2 QGS. V dropped 6 bases and J dropped 0; count of bases not matched to a gene: 25. The CDR3 is made up of 21 amino acids. This CDR3 is CALGLYWGILFKGFYTDKLIF. The CDR3 nucleotides are TGTGCTCTTGGTTTATACTGGGGTATACTTTTCAAAGGATTTTACACCGATAAACTCATCTTT.